Sequencing of this T cell receptor (beta chain) was carried out in a study of cytomegalovirus exposure and HLA in healthy donors. Across the whole study: A prior study identified 117 million unique TCR beta sequences from about 200 million T cells. Points from the study as a whole: There were several of the most significant clusters that appeared linked to common viral pathogens in a later analysis. Exclusion as indistinguishable affected some V segments, including TRBV6-2 and TRBV6-3.

Note on this clone: Antigen unknown.

A multiplex PCR was run with 60 Vbeta primers and 13 Jbeta primers. The data were produced by immunoSEQ multiplex PCR, yet TCRdb's version contains in-frame clones alone and is incomplete. The repertoire has 130,000 to 150,000 clones, about 75% of them found once; the top ten carry approximately 4%. The CDR3 is 15 amino acids. J gave up 9 bases and V 5 bases, and 13 bases lay outside the gene matches. CDR1 and CDR2 (germline): LNHDA, SQIVND (reference sequence). The sample taken for sequencing was PBMCs. The V gene is TRBV19, the J gene TRBJ2-7; 10 nucleotides line up with TRBD2. The TCR sequence derives from a man in his late teens or twenties in good health and CMV-seronegative. The CDR3 DNA reads as TGTGCCAGTAGTTCGCCGGGACTAGCGCGCGGGGGGCAGTACTTC. It yields the protein CASSSPGLARGGQYF.